This T cell receptor (beta chain) was found in a study of T-cell reconstitution after alpha-beta-depleted transplantation in children. Researchers prepared the TCRbeta library using unique molecular identifiers, the study reports. TCRdb ran MiXCR on the PCR reads and lists one entry per CDR3 protein. The table includes approximately 590,000 distinct CDR3 sequences, roughly 10% detected once. Trimming cost V 1 base and J 5 bases, with 7 bases left between them. CDR1 and CDR2 from the germline V gene are MDHEN and SYDVKM. The CDR3 sequence is 13 residues long. This TCR came from a human donor who donated a stem cell graft to a child with acute myeloid leukemia. The sequencing here drew on PBMCs from the stem cell graft donor, taken from the stem cell graft. J is TRBJ2-3 and V is TRBV28; D is uncertain. CDR3 nucleotides: TGTGCCAGCAGTTTATCAGCAAAAGATACGCAGTATTTT. Protein sequence: CASSLSAKDTQYF.